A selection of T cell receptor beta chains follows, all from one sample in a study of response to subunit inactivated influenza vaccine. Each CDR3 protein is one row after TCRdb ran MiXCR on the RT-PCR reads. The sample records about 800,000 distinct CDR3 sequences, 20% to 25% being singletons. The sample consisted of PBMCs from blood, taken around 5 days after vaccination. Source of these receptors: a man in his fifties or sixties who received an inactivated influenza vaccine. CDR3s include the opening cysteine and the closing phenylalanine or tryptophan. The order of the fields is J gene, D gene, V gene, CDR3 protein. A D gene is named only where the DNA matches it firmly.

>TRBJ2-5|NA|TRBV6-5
CASSYSASRGQETQYF
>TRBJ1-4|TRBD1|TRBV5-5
CASSWTGANDEKLFF
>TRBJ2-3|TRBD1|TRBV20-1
CSARDGTGIDTQYF
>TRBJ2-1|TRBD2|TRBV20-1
CSAHSSGRKEQFF
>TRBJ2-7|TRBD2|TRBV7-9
CASSPGTSGSNEQYF
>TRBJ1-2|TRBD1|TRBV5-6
CASSLFGTGAVANYGYTF
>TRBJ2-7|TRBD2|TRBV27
CASSSKGREWYEQYF
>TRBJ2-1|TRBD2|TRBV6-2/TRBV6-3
CASSSKEGLAGWAEQFF
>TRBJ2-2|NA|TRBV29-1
CSVVFGTGELFF
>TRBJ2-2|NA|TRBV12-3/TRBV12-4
CASSFGHEIANTGELFF
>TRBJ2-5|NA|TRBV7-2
CASSLDRRVETQYF
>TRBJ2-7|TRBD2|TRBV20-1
CSARDRAGYYEQYF
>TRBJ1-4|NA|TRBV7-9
CASSSGLAGEKLFF
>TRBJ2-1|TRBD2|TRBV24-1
CATSASGSLDEQFF
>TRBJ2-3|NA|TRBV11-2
CASSLNSGPWHQDTQYF
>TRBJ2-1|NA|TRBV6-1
CASTVFSGLYNEQFF
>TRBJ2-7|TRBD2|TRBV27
CASSRSGGASSYEQYF
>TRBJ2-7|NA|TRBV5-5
CASSLLNVGRANIYEQYF
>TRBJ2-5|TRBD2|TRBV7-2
CASSLAPRGGHETQYF
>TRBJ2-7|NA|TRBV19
CASSMAGLLTYEQYF
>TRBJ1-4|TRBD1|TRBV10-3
CAISATGGEKLFF
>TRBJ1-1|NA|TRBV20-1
CSARGGKGTEAFF
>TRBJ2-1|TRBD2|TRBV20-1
CSARDQLAGHYNEQFF
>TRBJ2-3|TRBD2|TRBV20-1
CSARFTGLAGGDTQYF